This is a list of T cell receptor beta chains from one sample in a study of tumor-infiltrating lymphocytes in localized non-small cell lung cancer. TCRdb's table, derived via immunoSEQ multiplex PCR, lists solely in-frame clones and lacks some. The table records approximately 15,000 clones, 40% to 45% of them present only once. Sequencing input: lung tumor tissue. These receptors were collected from a human donor with non-small cell lung cancer. The CDR3 runs from the conserved cysteine through the conserved F or W. A D gene is named only where the DNA matches it firmly. Where a row states a size, it is once, few, many or the class of an expanded clone; other rows omit it.

few TRBD2 TRBJ2-5 TRBV5-1 TGCGCCAGCAGCACGGGGACTACGACAGAGACCCAGTACTTC CASSTGTTTETQYF
NA NA TRBJ1-1 TRBV28 TGTGCCAGCTTTGGGCTAACAGGGACAATTAACACTGAAGCTTTCTTT CASFGLTGTINTEAFF
NA NA TRBJ1-1 TRBV6-5 TGTGCCAGCGACAGGAACACTGAAGCTTTCTTT CASDRNTEAFF
NA NA TRBJ2-2 TRBV7-2 TGTGCCAGCAGCTTAGGGAGGGACACCGGGGAGCTGTTTTTT CASSLGRDTGELFF
NA TRBD2 TRBJ2-1 TRBV6-6 TGTGCCAGCAGTTACCTCGGACTAGAGTCTGCGTTCTTC CASSYLGLESAFF
few NA TRBJ1-1 TRBV7-2 TGTGCCAGCAGCTTCAGGGGACGGGCTGAGCAAGCTTTCTTT CASSFRGRAEQAFF
NA TRBD1 TRBJ2-5 TRBV5-6 TGTGCCAGCAGCTCTCCCGGGACAGGAGAGACCCAGTACTTC CASSSPGTGETQYF
few TRBD1 TRBJ1-1 TRBV6-1 TGTGCCAGCAGCTCCCGGGACAGTGGGAAAGAAGCTTTCTTT CASSSRDSGKEAFF
few TRBD1 TRBJ2-2 TRBV19 TGTGCCAGTGACAGGGTCGCGAACACCGGGGAGCTGTTTTTT CASDRVANTGELFF
NA TRBD2 TRBJ2-5 TRBV5-1 TGCGCCAGCGGCCTAGCGGGGGGTCTGGGAGAGACCCAGTACTTC CASGLAGGLGETQYF
medium-sized NA TRBJ2-2 TRBV14 TGTGCCAGCAGCCAATACCACGGGGAGCTGTTTTTT CASSQYHGELFF
few NA TRBJ2-2 TRBV27 TGTGCCAGCAGGTCCCTAGGCCGTTCTCCAGGCGGGGAGCTGTTTTTT CASRSLGRSPGGELFF
NA NA TRBJ2-3 TRBV5-5 TGTGCCAGCAGTTCGACGGCAGGGGGGACAGATACGCAGTATTTT CASSSTAGGTDTQYF
NA NA TRBJ1-5 TRBV28 TGTGCCAGCAAGTTTGTTCAGGTCCACCCTCAGCCCCAGCATTTT CASKFVQVHPQPQHF
NA TRBD1 TRBJ2-1 TRBV4-3 TGCGCCAGCAGCCAAGATCATCTATACGGGACAGGGGCCTACAATGAGCAGTTCTTC CASSQDHLYGTGAYNEQFF
NA NA TRBJ1-5 TRBV7-9 TGTGCCAGCAGCCTCCGAGAGGCTCAGCCCCAGCATTTT CASSLREAQPQHF
NA TRBD1 TRBJ1-2 TRBV2 TGTGCCAGCACCGGCGGACAGGTTATTAGTGGCTACACCTTC CASTGGQVISGYTF